This passage covers 5 T cell receptor beta chains from one sample sequenced in a study of T-cell memory formation after mild COVID-19. From the 5' RACE reads, TCRdb called clonotypes with MiXCR, one entry per CDR3 protein. The sample records about 310,000 distinct CDR3 sequences, about a sixth being singletons. Sequencing was performed on PBMCs or a T cell subset sorted from them (not recorded which). These TCRs come from a man aged 18 to 30 who had mild COVID-19 (a few samples of this study predate the infection). Cell type and time point are not known.

The V call is TRBV7-9, the J call TRBJ1-1; 11 positions agree with TRBD1. The CDR3 extends over 14 amino acids. J was trimmed by 10 bases and V by 2 bases; bases with no gene match: 6. Germline lookup yields CDR1 SEHNR and CDR2 FQNEAQ (reference sequence). The CDR3 coding sequence is TGTGCCAGCAGCTTATCCGCGGACAGGGGGCGAGCTTTCTTT. This gives the protein CASSLSADRGRAFF.

The genes are TRBV4-2 and TRBJ2-4, with D possibly matching TRBD2 (5 bases). CDR1 and CDR2 from the germline V gene are LGHNA and YNFKEQ. The germline V and J ends were trimmed by 3 bases and 8 bases, with 11 bases remaining between them. This CDR3 has 13 amino acids. CDR3 coding DNA: TGTGCCAGCAGCCACCTACCCGGGGACATTCAGTACTTC. Translated, it gives CASSHLPGDIQYF.

Many counts were recorded for this clonotype. The genes are TRBV7-2 and TRBJ2-3, with a weak D call TRBD2 (5 bases). V was cut by 5 bases and J by 2 bases, with 14 bases left in between. The CDR3 is 15 amino acids. Germline V gives CDR1 SGHTA, CDR2 FQGNSA. The CDR3 sequence is CASSPPRAYTDTQYF. The CDR3 DNA reads TGTGCCAGCAGCCCCCCGCGGGCTTACACAGATACGCAGTATTTT.

This clonotype was recorded a few times. This rearrangement joins TRBV20-1 to TRBJ1-2; D remains ambiguous. From germline, CDR1 is DFQATT and CDR2 SNEGSKA (reference sequence). This CDR3 comprises 12 residues. The V gene lost 6 bases and the J gene lost 2 bases, with 10 bases spanning the gap. CDR3 residues: CSAPEGNYGYTF. In DNA, the CDR3 is TGCAGTGCGCCCGAGGGCAACTATGGCTACACCTTC.

This clonotype was observed a few times. The rearrangement uses TRBV15 and TRBJ1-1, with D possibly TRBD1 on 5 matching bases. Trimming pared 4 bases from V and 9 bases from J, leaving 15 bases between. The CDR3 has 13 residues. Germline assignment: CDR1 LNHNV and CDR2 YYDKDF (reference sequence). CDR3 bases: TGTGCCACCAGCAAAGATCGTCGGGGACAAGCTTTCTTT. It specifies CATSKDRRGQAFF. The full variable domain, its missing parts supplied by reference TRBV15 and TRBJ1-1, is DAMVIQNPRYQVTQFGKPVTLSCSQTLNHNVMYWYQQKSSQAPKLLFHYYDKDFNNEADTPDNFQSRRPNTSFCFLDIRSPGLGDTAMYLCATSKDRRGQAFFGQGTRLTVV.